The 29 T cell receptor beta chains listed next were all sequenced from one sample in a study of cytomegalovirus exposure and HLA in healthy donors. The primer mix had 60 Vbeta and 13 Jbeta primers. Produced via immunoSEQ multiplex PCR; TCRdb's table is partial and in-frame only. The table lists about 65,000 clones, with roughly 15% in the top ten. Sequences were obtained from PBMCs. Receptors were obtained from a boy younger than 18 in good health and CMV-seronegative.

The rearrangement links TRBV10-3 to TRBJ1-5, with no clear D. V lost 4 bases and J 4 bases, leaving 8 bases between the germline ends. The CDR3 is 13 amino acids. Germline CDR1 is ENHRY and CDR2 is SYGVKD. CDR3 in DNA: TGTGCCATCAGTGGGGAGGCTAATCAGCCCCAGCATTTT. It specifies CAISGEANQPQHF.

The chain uses TRBV5-4 and TRBJ2-7, with D unclear. The length of the CDR3 is 14 residues. V was pared by 4 bases and J by 5 bases, with 16 bases between. Germline CDR1 SGHNT, CDR2 YYREEE (reference sequence). CDR3 region: CASSPRNPLDEQYF. In DNA, the CDR3 is TGTGCCAGCAGCCCCAGGAACCCGCTTGACGAGCAGTACTTC.

V and J are TRBV5-4 and TRBJ1-2, with unresolved D. CDR1 is SGHNT and CDR2 is YYREEE in the germline V gene (reference sequence). V lost 4 bases and J lost 8, with 21 bases in between. The CDR3 runs 15 residues. CDR3 amino acids: CASSRTEGKVRGYTF. The CDR3 nucleotides read TGTGCCAGCAGCCGCACTGAGGGTAAGGTACGAGGCTACACCTTC.

The chain recombines TRBV6-4 with TRBJ1-1; TRBD1 matches at 7 bases. CDR3 length equals 14 residues. Per the germline V gene, CDR1 is MRHNA and CDR2 is SNTAGT. V shed 6 bases and J 4 bases; nucleotides not matched to a gene: 8. The CDR3 loop is CASRRGGEITEAFF. The CDR3 DNA reads TGTGCCAGCAGAAGAGGGGGCGAGATCACTGAAGCTTTCTTT.

This chain joins TRBV5-1 and TRBJ2-7; maybe TRBD2 (6 bases). The CDR3 runs 14 residues. Germline V gene sequence: CDR1 SGHRS, CDR2 YFSETQ. Between the trimmed V and J ends, which lost 5 bases and 0 bases, there was a span of 12 bases. CDR3 amino acids: CASRAHGGSYEQYF. CDR3 DNA sequence: TGCGCCAGCAGGGCGCACGGGGGCTCCTACGAGCAGTACTTC.

The chain employs TRBV7-6 and TRBJ2-1; weak D call: TRBD2 (6 bases). Trimming removed 0 bases from V and 1 base from J, with 10 bases in between. CDR1 is SGHVS, CDR2 FNYEAQ, per germline. This CDR3 has 16 residues. The DNA for the CDR3 is TGTGCCAGCAGCTTAGCGCGGGGTAGGTCCTACAATGAGCAGTTCTTC. Encoded protein: CASSLARGRSYNEQFF.

The V and J genes are TRBV6-4 and TRBJ1-1; 7 nucleotides match TRBD1. Germline CDR1 is MRHNA and CDR2 is SNTAGT. The CDR3 is 15 residues long. J was trimmed by 4 bases and V by 1 base; bases with no gene match: 6. CDR3: CASSDLGAGGTEAFF. The CDR3 bases are TGTGCCAGCAGTGACTTGGGGGCAGGGGGCACTGAAGCTTTCTTT.

V gene TRBV2 combines with J gene TRBJ1-1; a weak D match, TRBD1 (6 bases). The germline V and J ends were trimmed by 6 bases and 0 bases, with 14 bases remaining between them. In germline, CDR1 is SNHLY, CDR2 FYNNEI. The CDR3 extends over 15 amino acids. The CDR3 reads CASRRTDDLNTEAFF. CDR3 coding DNA: TGTGCCAGCAGGCGGACAGACGATTTGAACACTGAAGCTTTCTTT.

This chain joins TRBV7-2 and TRBJ2-7; 13 positions agree with TRBD2. V lost 4 bases, J lost 3 bases, and 3 bases stayed unmatched. The CDR3 consists of 15 residues. From germline, CDR1 is SGHTA and CDR2 FQGNSA. CDR3 nucleotides: TGTGCCAGCAGCTATCGACTAGCGGGAGGCTACGAGCAGTACTTC. The encoded protein is CASSYRLAGGYEQYF.

This chain joins TRBV10-3 and TRBJ2-1, with TRBD2 matching over 8 bases. Germline assignment: CDR1 ENHRY and CDR2 SYGVKD. The CDR3 totals 17 residues. The V and J ends lost 2 bases and 9 bases, in that order; junction bases with no gene match: 15. CDR3 nucleotides: TGTGCCATCAGTGAGCAGGGTGTAGCGGGAAGGGGGGGTGAGCAGTTCTTC. Translated: CAISEQGVAGRGGEQFF.

The V call is TRBV6-1, the J call TRBJ2-4; 7 bases fit TRBD1. Germline V CDR1 and CDR2: MNHNS, SASEGT. Trimming cost V 9 bases and J 3 bases; bases outside gene matches: 5. The CDR3 is 13 residues long. DNA of the CDR3: TGTGCCAGTACCGGGACAGACAAAAACATTCAGTACTTC. Translating it yields CASTGTDKNIQYF.

V usage is TRBV6-5 and J usage is TRBJ2-4; 7 nucleotides match TRBD1. The J segment lost 8 bases and the V segment lost 5 bases, leaving 9 bases of the junction unmatched. This CDR3 is 14 amino acids long. The germline V gene has CDR1 MNHEY and CDR2 SVGAGI. The CDR3 sequence is CASSPPGQGDIQYF. In DNA form, the CDR3 reads TGTGCCAGCAGTCCACCGGGCCAGGGGGACATTCAGTACTTC.

The V and J genes are TRBV2 and TRBJ2-3; the D gene is possibly TRBD2 (6 bases). The CDR3 has 13 amino acids. Trimming cost V 8 bases and J 5 bases, with 14 bases left between them. CDR1 SNHLY and CDR2 FYNNEI come from the germline V gene. The CDR3 loop is CASGGTLGDTQYF. The CDR3 DNA reads as TGTGCCAGCGGGGGGACCTTAGGAGATACGCAGTATTTT.

The CDR3 nucleotides read TGTGCCAGCAGTTCGCAGGGTCTCTCCTATAATTCACCCCTCCACTTT. Translated: CASSSQGLSYNSPLHF. The chain carries TRBV27 and TRBJ1-6, with D perhaps TRBD1 (5 bases). The CDR3 totals 16 residues. Looked up from germline, CDR1 is MNHEY and CDR2 is SMNVEV (reference sequence). The ends were cut back, 4 bases at V and 0 bases at J, with 10 bases in the middle.

The chain joins TRBV27 to TRBJ1-1; D may be TRBD1 (6 bases). Trimming left V 3 bases short and J 7 bases short, with 15 bases between. Germline V gene lookup returns CDR1 MNHEY and CDR2 SMNVEV (reference sequence). The length of the CDR3 is 14 residues. The CDR3 protein is CASSFTSAGVEAFF. The DNA for the CDR3 is TGTGCCAGCAGTTTCACTTCGGCAGGGGTTGAAGCTTTCTTT.

The V and J genes are TRBV14 and TRBJ2-2, with D perhaps TRBD2 (6 bases). V shed 4 bases and J shed 0 bases, with 9 bases lying between them. The CDR3 is 15 residues long. Looked up from germline, CDR1 is SGHDN and CDR2 is FVKESK. CDR3 nucleotide sequence: TGTGCCAGCAGCCGCGGGGTCCCGAACACCGGGGAGCTGTTTTTT. Its translation: CASSRGVPNTGELFF.

J is TRBJ2-2 and V is TRBV27; perhaps TRBD1 as D (6 bases). V was shortened by 3 bases and J by 6 bases, with 11 bases between the two germline ends. Germline V gives CDR1 MNHEY, CDR2 SMNVEV (reference sequence). This CDR3 has 14 amino acids. CDR3 in amino acids: CASSFYSGAGELFF. In nucleotides, the CDR3 is TGTGCCAGCAGTTTTTATTCAGGGGCCGGGGAGCTGTTTTTT.

The chain couples TRBV29-1 to TRBJ1-4; no clear D gene. Trimming took 7 bases from V and 10 from J, leaving 19 bases between them. This CDR3 has 13 amino acids. Germline values: CDR1 SQVTM, CDR2 ANQGSEA. Here the CDR3 DNA reads TGCAGCGCCGCCCTTAATCGGTCCGGAAAACTGTTTTTT. As protein: CSAALNRSGKLFF.

The chain is built from TRBV6-5 and TRBJ1-1; TRBD1 agrees at 7 bases. J was trimmed by 4 bases and V by 0 bases; bases with no gene match: 5. This CDR3 spans 15 amino acids. Per germline, CDR1 MNHEY and CDR2 SVGAGI. The CDR3 DNA is TGTGCCAGCAGTTACTCTCGACAGGGTAGCACTGAAGCTTTCTTT. This codes for CASSYSRQGSTEAFF.

The gene calls are TRBV6-5 and TRBJ1-2; 7 bases map to TRBD1. V was clipped by 2 bases and J by 4 bases; unmatched bases: 4. Germline lookup yields CDR1 MNHEY and CDR2 SVGAGI. The CDR3 loop spans 14 amino acids. Written as DNA, the CDR3 is TGTGCCAGCAGTTACGACAGGGCTCCCTATGGCTACACCTTC. It yields the protein CASSYDRAPYGYTF.

The chain employs TRBV7-2 and TRBJ1-2; TRBD1 aligns across 7 bases. Trimming at V came to 5 bases and at J to 7 bases, leaving 4 bases not matched to a gene. The length of the CDR3 is 12 residues. Per the germline V gene, CDR1 is SGHTA and CDR2 is FQGNSA. In nucleotides, the CDR3 is TGTGCCAGCAGCCTTCGACAGGGTGGCTACACCTTC. Translated, it gives CASSLRQGGYTF.

The V and J genes are TRBV5-1 and TRBJ2-1, with 7 bases aligning to TRBD1. CDR1 is SGHRS and CDR2 is YFSETQ in the germline V gene. The CDR3 is 13 amino acids. J gave up 9 bases and V 5 bases, and 8 bases lay outside the gene matches. CDR3 sequence (DNA): TGCGCCAGCAGTACCGACAGGGAAGGTGAGCAGTTCTTC. Its translation is CASSTDREGEQFF.

The chain recombines TRBV6-1 with TRBJ1-2, with a possible D match to TRBD1 (5 bases). The V end was cut by 3 bases, the J end by 4 bases, with 12 bases between. This CDR3 is built from 14 residues. The germline V gene encodes CDR1 MNHNS and CDR2 SASEGT. In DNA form, the CDR3 reads TGTGCCAGCAGTGACGGAGATCAGGGCTATGGCTACACCTTC. It translates to CASSDGDQGYGYTF.

V and J are TRBV6-5 and TRBJ2-7; TRBD2 agrees at 9 bases. Trimming removed 2 bases from V and 3 bases from J; junction bases left unmatched: 5. This CDR3 comprises 15 residues. From germline, CDR1 is MNHEY and CDR2 SVGAGI. The CDR3 region has the DNA TGTGCCAGCAGTTACGACGCGGGGGGGCTCTACGAGCAGTACTTC. This sequence encodes CASSYDAGGLYEQYF.

The rearrangement links TRBV19 to TRBJ2-1; D might be TRBD1 (7 bases). This CDR3 contains 14 residues. V dropped 1 base and J dropped 6 bases, with 10 bases sitting between them. CDR1 and CDR2 (germline): LNHDA, SQIVND (reference sequence). In nucleotides, the CDR3 is TGTGCCAGTAGTATAGCGCAGGGGGGCAATGAGCAGTTCTTC. Protein sequence: CASSIAQGGNEQFF.

V gene TRBV25-1 combines with J gene TRBJ1-5; D uncertain. Trimming left V 4 bases short and J 2 bases short, with 12 bases between. The CDR3 spans 15 residues. CDR1 is MGHDK and CDR2 is SYGVNS in the germline V gene. DNA for the CDR3: TGTGCCAGCAGTGTCTCGGGAAAGGGCAATCAGCCCCAGCATTTT. This translates into CASSVSGKGNQPQHF.

This chain connects TRBV13 to TRBJ1-2, with D possibly being TRBD1 (6 bases). The CDR3 totals 14 residues. Trimming left V 6 bases short and J 3 bases short, with 14 bases between. Germline assignment: CDR1 PRHDT and CDR2 FYEKMQ (reference sequence). CDR3 nucleotide sequence: TGTGCCAGCAGTCCCTTTACAGGGCACTATGGCTACACCTTC. Translation gives CASSPFTGHYGYTF. The whole variable domain, filled in from reference TRBV13 and TRBJ1-2, reads AAGVIQSPRHLIKEKRETATLKCYPIPRHDTVYWYQQGPGQDPQFLISFYEKMQSDKGSIPDRFSAQQFSDYHSELNMSSLELGDSALYFCASSPFTGHYGYTFGSGTRLTVV.

V usage is TRBV7-2 and J usage is TRBJ1-6, with TRBD1 identical over 10 bases. Trimming took 5 bases from V and 10 from J; bases not matched to a gene: 8. The CDR3 length is 15 residues. Germline assignment: CDR1 SGHTA and CDR2 FQGNSA. The CDR3 DNA reads as TGTGCCAGCAGCCTAGGTCTGACAGGGGGCTCACCCCTCCACTTT. It yields the protein CASSLGLTGGSPLHF.

V gene TRBV19 combines with J gene TRBJ2-1, with 8 bases identical to TRBD1. The CDR3 loop spans 14 amino acids. V was pared by 5 bases and J by 8 bases, with 8 bases of the junction left unmatched. Per the germline V gene, CDR1 is LNHDA and CDR2 is SQIVND (reference sequence). The chain's CDR3 is CASSLFRGHDEQFF. The CDR3 region has the DNA TGTGCCAGTAGTCTTTTCAGGGGGCACGATGAGCAGTTCTTC.